One and the same sample provided the 17 T cell receptor beta chains below, sequenced in a study of T cell clonotyping in hematopoietic cell transplantation. Measured with immunoSEQ multiplex PCR; TCRdb has only the in-frame clones, and not every one. The table lists fewer than 30,000 clones, 90% to 96% of them singletons, with over 1.2% in the top ten. Input material: peripheral blood mononuclear cells. The origin of the receptors is a man over 45 in good health. Some clones in this sample may be carry-over from other donors' samples.

In DNA, the CDR3 is TGTGCCAGCAGCTCAAGACAGGGGTACGCTGAAGCTTTCTTT. This codes for CASSSRQGYAEAFF. The chain combines TRBV7-2 with TRBJ1-1, with 8 bases lining up with TRBD1. The CDR3 consists of 14 residues. Trimming at V came to 4 bases and at J to 6 bases, leaving 7 bases not matched to a gene. Germline V gene lookup returns CDR1 SGHTA and CDR2 FQGNSA.

The chain employs TRBV27 and TRBJ1-6, with 7 bases identical to TRBD1. In germline, CDR1 is MNHEY, CDR2 SMNVEV (reference sequence). The CDR3 has 14 residues. The J segment lost 8 bases and the V segment lost 7 bases, leaving 8 bases of the junction unmatched. The CDR3, as DNA: TGTGCCAGCACCACCGGGACAGAGTATTCACCCCTCCACTTT. Translation: CASTTGTEYSPLHF.

The V and J genes are TRBV4-3 and TRBJ2-3, with D hard to call. With 1 base removed from V and 2 bases from J, the gap between germline ends came to 7 bases. This CDR3 is built from 14 residues. Germline V gene lookup returns CDR1 LGHNA and CDR2 YSLEER. The CDR3 loop is CASSQARITDTQYF. Written as DNA, the CDR3 is TGCGCCAGCAGCCAAGCGCGGATCACAGATACGCAGTATTTT.

The CDR3 bases are TGCGCCAGCAGCGGACAGATGTACAATGAGCAGTTCTTC. Its translation: CASSGQMYNEQFF. The V gene is TRBV5-1, the J gene TRBJ2-1; a weak D match, TRBD1 (6 bases). There are 13 residues in the CDR3. CDR1 is SGHRS and CDR2 is YFSETQ in the germline V gene. V lost 4 bases and J lost 4, with 9 bases in between.

V usage is TRBV4-3 and J usage is TRBJ1-2, with TRBD1 as a possible D gene (5 bases). This CDR3 comprises 16 residues. CDR1 and CDR2 from the germline V gene are LGHNA and YSLEER. Trimming removed 4 bases from V and 8 bases from J, with 23 bases in between. CDR3 region: CASSPTPQGFGRGYTF. CDR3 DNA sequence: TGCGCCAGCAGCCCAACCCCTCAGGGATTTGGGAGAGGCTACACCTTC.

The chain recombines TRBV28 with TRBJ1-5; D unclear. The V end lost 5 bases, the J end lost 7 bases, and 3 bases lay between the germline ends. The CDR3 sequence is 10 residues long. The V gene's germline CDR1 is MDHEN and CDR2 SYDVKM. The DNA for the CDR3 is TGTGCCAGCAGTGTACAGCCCCAGCATTTT. This sequence encodes CASSVQPQHF. The full variable domain, its missing parts supplied by reference TRBV28 and TRBJ1-5, is DVKVTQSSRYLVKRTGEKVFLECVQDMDHENMFWYRQDPGLGLRLIYFSYDVKMKEKGDIPEGYSVSREKKERFSLILESASTNQTSMYLCASSVQPQHFGDGTRLSIL.

V and J are TRBV27 and TRBJ2-3, with 7 bases matching TRBD2. Germline V gene lookup returns CDR1 MNHEY and CDR2 SMNVEV (reference sequence). The CDR3 consists of 15 residues. Trimming at V came to 8 bases and at J to 4 bases, leaving 12 bases not matched to a gene. CDR3 in DNA: TGTGCCAGCGGGGAGGCGGGAGCCCGGGCAGATACGCAGTATTTT. This gives the protein CASGEAGARADTQYF.

The chain couples TRBV27 to TRBJ2-6, with D unresolved. The ends were cut back, 6 bases at V and 3 bases at J, with 9 bases in the middle. The CDR3 runs 14 residues. Germline CDR1 and CDR2: MNHEY and SMNVEV (reference sequence). CDR3 nucleotide sequence: TGTGCCAGCAGCCCCCTGGGTGGGGCCAACGTCCTGACTTTC. Encoded protein: CASSPLGGANVLTF.

The chain has TRBV30 and TRBJ1-2; D is possibly TRBD1 (5 bases). V shed 2 bases and J shed 4 bases, with 20 bases lying between them. The CDR3 sequence is 16 residues long. Germline V gene data show CDR1 as GTSNPN and CDR2 as SVGIG (reference sequence). The CDR3 loop reads CAWSNTGTWLAYGYTF. As DNA, the CDR3 is TGTGCCTGGAGTAACACCGGGACCTGGCTAGCCTATGGCTACACCTTC. The variable domain in full, completed from reference TRBV30 and TRBJ1-2, reads SQTIHQWPATLVQPVGSPLSLECTVEGTSNPNLYWYRQAAGRGLQLLFYSVGIGQISSEVPQNLSASRPQDRQFILSSKKLLLSDSGFYLCAWSNTGTWLAYGYTFGSGTRLTVV.

The chain joins TRBV30 to TRBJ1-2; 11 bases match TRBD1. J gave up 5 bases and V 0 bases, and 5 bases lay outside the gene matches. The CDR3 has 15 amino acids. Germline values: CDR1 GTSNPN, CDR2 SVGIG (reference sequence). CDR3: CAWSVGTGGWYGYTF. For the CDR3, the DNA is TGTGCCTGGAGTGTAGGGACAGGGGGGTGGTATGGCTACACCTTC.

In this sample, this clone turned up once. This rearrangement joins TRBV5-6 to TRBJ1-1; D gene ambiguous. There are 14 residues in the CDR3. V shed 0 bases and J shed 5 bases, with 11 bases lying between them. The germline CDR1 and CDR2 sequences are SGHDT and YYEEEE. The CDR3 DNA reads as TGTGCCAGCAGCTTGGTTCCAGTTGGAACTGAAGCTTTCTTT. Translated: CASSLVPVGTEAFF. The whole variable domain, remainder taken from reference TRBV5-6 and TRBJ1-1, is DAGVTQSPTHLIKTRGQQVTLRCSPKSGHDTVSWYQQALGQGPQFIFQYYEEEERQRGNFPDRFSGHQFPNYSSELNVNALLLGDSALYLCASSLVPVGTEAFFGQGTRLTVV.

This clone has just a few counts. The V and J genes are TRBV5-4 and TRBJ1-2; tentatively, D is TRBD1 (5 bases). This CDR3 has 14 amino acids. V was clipped by 4 bases and J by 5 bases, with 15 bases between them. The germline V gene encodes CDR1 SGHNT and CDR2 YYREEE (reference sequence). This chain's CDR3 is CASSGGNRGYGYTF. The CDR3, as DNA: TGTGCCAGCAGCGGTGGGAATAGGGGATATGGCTACACCTTC.

This clone was observed a single time. This chain joins TRBV11-1 and TRBJ1-1; D gene ambiguous. The V gene's germline CDR1 is SGHAT and CDR2 FQDESV (reference sequence). V was trimmed by 3 bases and J by 6 bases, leaving 17 bases between them. This CDR3 has 15 amino acids. The chain's CDR3 is CASSFLQAIRPEAFF. The CDR3 DNA is TGTGCCAGCAGCTTTCTCCAGGCTATCCGCCCTGAAGCTTTCTTT.

V is TRBV4-3 and J is TRBJ1-2; 8 bases are shared with TRBD1. CDR1 is LGHNA and CDR2 is YSLEER in the germline V gene. The CDR3 loop spans 16 amino acids. V shed 0 bases and J 1 base; nucleotides not matched to a gene: 4. The CDR3 protein is CASSQETGEVNYGYTF. The CDR3 bases are TGCGCCAGCAGCCAAGAGACAGGGGAGGTTAACTATGGCTACACCTTC.

This clone was seen once. V and J are TRBV2 and TRBJ1-5; D ambiguous. Germline lookup yields CDR1 SNHLY and CDR2 FYNNEI. The CDR3 is 17 residues long. Trimming shortened V by 6 bases and J by 0 bases, and 18 bases separated the two germline ends. The CDR3 DNA follows: TGTGCCAGCAGGGACGGGATTAATTCTAATAGCAATCAGCCCCAGCATTTT. Translation: CASRDGINSNSNQPQHF.

This clone has just one count. This chain links TRBV7-3 with TRBJ2-2; no clear D gene. Germline CDR1 SGHTA, CDR2 FQGTGA. V was shortened by 5 bases and J by 0 bases, with 13 bases between the two germline ends. This CDR3 has 16 residues. The CDR3: CASSPQAPTNTGELFF. The CDR3 nucleotides read TGTGCCAGCAGCCCCCAGGCACCCACGAACACCGGGGAGCTGTTTTTT.

This chain joins TRBV12-5 and TRBJ1-2, with 10 bases identical to TRBD1. Trimming removed 2 bases from V and 4 bases from J; junction bases left unmatched: 13. The CDR3 length is 18 residues. Germline CDR1 reads LGHNT; CDR2 reads FRNRAP. The CDR3 reads CASGLTWDRGRNSYGYTF. CDR3 bases: TGTGCTAGTGGTTTGACCTGGGACAGGGGCCGAAATAGCTATGGCTACACCTTC.